The clone carrying this T cell receptor (beta chain) was counted once. The data derive from a study of blood T cell repertoires in COVID-19. Whole-study context: T cells, B-cell-depleted T cells, or PBMCs provided the cDNA or gDNA that served as material.

Source study methods: The assay estimated nucleated cells by amplifying reference gene primers. Measured with immunoSEQ multiplex PCR; TCRdb has only the in-frame clones, and not every one. D and trimming were read from the DNA, whereas the V and J calls and clone size are those reported in that table. The sample carries about 240,000 clones, roughly 86% recorded once. Germline loops: CDR1 SGHRS, CDR2 YFSETQ. The CDR3 is 16 residues long. V lost 8 bases, J lost 0 bases, and 9 bases stayed unmatched. Sequenced input: PBMCs or T cells enriched from blood (not recorded which). This receptor was taken from a woman in her 40s with acute COVID-19. V usage is TRBV5-1 and J usage is TRBJ2-1, with 9 bases fitting TRBD1. CDR3 region: CASSIPGQGSYNEQFF. The CDR3 DNA follows: TGCGCCAGTAGCATACCGGGACAGGGCTCCTACAATGAGCAGTTCTTC.